These 29 T cell receptor beta chains were sequenced from one sample in a study of blood T cells in healthy people across ages (dated by TCRdb to the mid-2010s). The library was obtained by 5' RACE. Instrument used: Illumina HiSeq 2500. A second PCR of about 6 to 11 cycles was run with a J-beta primer mix and a sample-barcoded 5' primer. The public reads were run again by TCRdb, first through fastp at Q25 and then through MiXCR, and only productive beta chains were kept. When rows share a CDR3 protein, they turn into one entry using the most common DNA and genes. Here the sample has hundreds of thousands of distinct CDR3 sequences; roughly 30% occur a single time. Around 14% of the sample lies in the top ten. Sequencing was carried out using blood. These receptors were taken from a woman aged 80 or over in good health.

This rearrangement joins TRBV29-1 to TRBJ2-4, with a possible D match to TRBD1 (5 bases). Between the trimmed V and J ends, which lost 6 bases and 7 bases, there was a span of 25 bases. This CDR3 has 16 residues. The V gene's germline CDR1 is SQVTM and CDR2 ANQGSEA. Here the CDR3 reads CSVAKVQGAPGNIQYF. The CDR3 DNA reads TGCAGCGTCGCGAAGGTGCAGGGCGCACCGGGCAACATTCAGTACTTC.

This clonotype was observed many times. V gene TRBV9 combines with J gene TRBJ2-1; D is undetermined. CDR1 is SGDLS and CDR2 is YYNGEE in the germline V gene. Trimming pared 4 bases from V and 7 bases from J, leaving 12 bases between. The CDR3 consists of 13 residues. CDR3 DNA: TGTGCCAGCAGCCCCAGACCCAGTAATGAGCAGTTCTTC. Translation gives CASSPRPSNEQFF.

At least ten counts were recorded for this clonotype. The rearrangement joins TRBV6-2 or TRBV6-3 to TRBJ1-5; TRBD1 matches at 7 bases. This CDR3 is built from 14 residues. The germline V gene encodes CDR1 MNHEY and CDR2 SVGEGT. The J segment lost 4 bases and the V segment lost 5 bases, leaving 5 bases of the junction unmatched. In DNA form, the CDR3 reads TGTGCCAGCAGTCTGGGACAGCTTAATCAGCCCCAGCATTTT. It translates to CASSLGQLNQPQHF.

This clonotype was counted a few times. A much larger clone differs from this one at a single base, so this may be a read error. This sequence joins TRBV4-2 and TRBJ2-5; no clear D gene. The germline V gene has CDR1 LGHNA and CDR2 YNFKEQ. This CDR3 spans 13 amino acids. The CDR3 coding sequence is TGTGCCGGCAGCCAAGATTTTCGGAAGACCCAGTACTTC. This codes for CAGSQDFRKTQYF.

The genes are TRBV7-2 and TRBJ1-1, with TRBD1 as a possible D gene (5 bases). The CDR3 is 15 amino acids. V was trimmed by 5 bases and J by 1 base, leaving 14 bases between them. Germline CDR1 is SGHTA and CDR2 is FQGNSA. CDR3 residues: CASSQSLGGNTEAFF. CDR3 in DNA: TGTGCCAGCAGCCAAAGTCTCGGGGGGAACACTGAAGCTTTCTTT.

The table lists this clonotype with many counts. Relative to the germline gene, one junction end is altered; a read error may explain this. This chain joins TRBV3-1 and TRBJ2-3; the match to TRBD1 covers 10 bases. The CDR3 loop spans 15 amino acids. Germline V lookup: CDR1 LGHDT, CDR2 YNNKEL (reference sequence). CDR3 DNA: TGCGCCAGCAGCCTTGGACAGGGGGGCACAGATACGCAGTATTTT. As protein: CASSLGQGGTDTQYF.

Many counts were recorded for this clonotype. This chain joins TRBV20-1 and TRBJ2-7; the D gene is possibly TRBD2 (6 bases). CDR3 length equals 14 residues. V was trimmed by 3 bases and J by 3 bases, leaving 15 bases between them. Germline CDR1 and CDR2: DFQATT and SNEGSKA (reference sequence). This CDR3 is CSASGLAADYEQYF. The CDR3 coding sequence is TGCAGTGCTAGTGGGTTAGCGGCCGACTACGAGCAGTACTTC.

This clonotype was seen ten or more times. The chain is built from TRBV20-1 and TRBJ1-6; D not certain. This CDR3 is built from 15 residues. Trimming took off 6 bases at V and 0 bases at J, with 12 bases between the two ends. Germline V gene lookup returns CDR1 DFQATT and CDR2 SNEGSKA (reference sequence). The CDR3 DNA sequence: TGCAGTGCCGCGAAAGAGAGCTCCTATAATTCACCCCTCCACTTT. Protein: CSAAKESSYNSPLHF.

As regards this clonotype: The germline gene is not matched at one end of the junction; a read error may be the cause. The gene calls are TRBV28 and TRBJ2-1, with a possible D match to TRBD2 (6 bases). The germline V gene encodes CDR1 MDHEN and CDR2 SYDVKM. The CDR3 is made up of 14 amino acids. The CDR3 region is CTSSPNAGRNEQFF. DNA for the CDR3: TGTACCAGCAGTCCAAACGCAGGGAGGAATGAGCAGTTCTTC.

V is TRBV29-1 and J is TRBJ2-4, with 8 bases fitting TRBD2. Trimming took 0 bases from V and 0 from J; bases not matched to a gene: 7. Looked up from germline, CDR1 is SQVTM and CDR2 is ANQGSEA. This CDR3 region has 17 residues. This CDR3 reads CSVEDPAAGGAKNIQYF. Written as DNA, the CDR3 is TGCAGCGTTGAAGACCCGGCGGCGGGGGGAGCCAAAAACATTCAGTACTTC.

This clonotype appeared many times. The rearrangement joins TRBV12-3 or TRBV12-4 to TRBJ2-5, with a weak D call TRBD1 (5 bases). V was pared by 6 bases and J by 2 bases, with 10 bases between. The CDR3 length is 13 residues. The CDR3 DNA is TGTGCCAGCAGAGTCGACAGTCAAGAGACCCAGTACTTC. Translation: CASRVDSQETQYF.

This clonotype was recorded at least ten times. The chain links TRBV4-2 to TRBJ2-1; TRBD2 is a possible D gene (5 bases). V lost 0 bases, J lost 2 bases, and 8 bases lay in between. This CDR3 has 15 residues. The germline V gene encodes CDR1 LGHNA and CDR2 YNFKEQ. CDR3 DNA sequence: TGTGCCAGCAGCCAAGAACGGGGTACCTACAATGAGCAGTTCTTC. Translation: CASSQERGTYNEQFF.

In the case of this clonotype: This may come from a read error, since a much larger clone is one base off. The chain is built from TRBV7-2 and TRBJ1-6, with D possibly matching TRBD1 (5 bases). Germline V gene lookup returns CDR1 SGHTA and CDR2 FQGNSA. This CDR3 has 15 amino acids. V gave up 1 base and J gave up 9 bases, with 13 bases separating them. CDR3 in DNA: TGTGCCAGCAGCTTAGACAGGAACCCACGTTCACCCCTCCACTTT. Translated: CASSLDRNPRSPLHF.

This clonotype showed up many times. The rearrangement links TRBV29-1 to TRBJ2-5, with 14 nucleotides matching TRBD2. Germline V CDR1 and CDR2: SQVTM, ANQGSEA. Unmatched junction bases numbered 7, after V lost 8 bases and J lost 5 bases. CDR3 length: 14 amino acids. The CDR3 bases are TGCAGCTTTTCCCGGACTAGCGGGGGGGAGACCCAGTACTTC. Protein product: CSFSRTSGGETQYF.

This clonotype was picked up a small number of times. The chain recombines TRBV25-1 with TRBJ2-1, with D tentatively TRBD1 or TRBD2 (6 bases each). The germline gives CDR1 MGHDK, CDR2 SYGVNS. This CDR3 has 15 amino acids. V shed 5 bases and J shed 13 bases, with 24 bases lying between them. This CDR3 is CASSHTGARQETQFF. CDR3 bases: TGTGCCAGCAGTCATACGGGGGCCAGACAAGAGACCCAGTTCTTC.

This clonotype was detected ten times or more. The rearrangement joins TRBV28 to TRBJ2-1; TRBD2 matches 8 bases. The CDR3 loop spans 15 amino acids. After removal of 3 bases from V and 9 bases from J, the junction contained 10 bases not matched to a gene. Germline lookup yields CDR1 MDHEN and CDR2 SYDVKM. CDR3 loop: CASSLIGLASGEQFF. Written as DNA, the CDR3 is TGTGCCAGCAGTTTGATCGGACTAGCTTCTGGTGAGCAGTTCTTC.

The chain joins TRBV4-1 to TRBJ1-5; D gene unclear. The CDR3 length is 15 residues. Germline loops: CDR1 MGHRA, CDR2 YSYEKL. The germline V and J ends were trimmed by 0 bases and 7 bases, with 13 bases remaining between them. CDR3 nucleotide sequence: TGCGCCAGCAGCCAAGACTCTGGGTTCGGGCAGCCCCAGCATTTT. Its protein is CASSQDSGFGQPQHF.

This clonotype was counted many times. The junction shows a germline mismatch at one end, possibly a read error. The chain uses TRBV7-7 and TRBJ2-1, with 8 nucleotides matching TRBD2. Germline loops: CDR1 SSHAT, CDR2 FNYEAQ (reference sequence). This CDR3 region has 16 residues. The CDR3 is CASSLSLAGRTNEQFF. CDR3 coding DNA: TGTGCTAGCAGCTTAAGCTTAGCGGGGCGCACCAATGAGCAGTTCTTC.

On this clonotype: Given a much more abundant clone one base away, this may be a read error. The chain employs TRBV7-6 and TRBJ2-1, with TRBD2 as a possible D gene (5 bases). The CDR3 spans 17 residues. The germline CDR1 and CDR2 sequences are SGHVS and FNYEAQ. CDR3 sequence: CASSLGVASSSDNEQFF. The CDR3 bases are TGTGCCAGCAGCTTAGGCGTCGCTTCTAGCTCCGACAATGAGCAGTTCTTC.

This clonotype was detected ten times or more. The CDR3 DNA reads as TGTGCCAGCAGCCCCAGGGGGAGGCCCTACGAGCAGTACTTC. It encodes CASSPRGRPYEQYF. This chain joins TRBV9 and TRBJ2-7; a weak D match, TRBD1 (7 bases). CDR3 length: 14 amino acids. The V gene lost 4 bases and the J gene lost 2 bases, with 13 bases spanning the gap. Looked up from germline, CDR1 is SGDLS and CDR2 is YYNGEE.

This clonotype showed up many times. V gene TRBV2 combines with J gene TRBJ1-2; D call uncertain. Trimming shortened V by 4 bases and J by 1 base, and 7 bases separated the two germline ends. Germline CDR1 is SNHLY and CDR2 is FYNNEI. The CDR3 has 13 residues. In DNA, the CDR3 is TGTGCCAGCAGTGGAAACGTTAACTATGGCTACACCTTC. Protein sequence: CASSGNVNYGYTF.

This clonotype was seen at least ten times. This sequence joins TRBV6-1 and TRBJ2-1; TRBD1 is a possible D gene (5 bases). Looked up from germline, CDR1 is MNHNS and CDR2 is SASEGT. This CDR3 is 15 amino acids long. With 6 bases removed from V and 6 bases from J, the gap between germline ends came to 18 bases. Here the CDR3 DNA reads TGTGCCAGCAGCCCGTGGGGCAGGCAGCTCAATGAGCAGTTCTTC. Its translation: CASSPWGRQLNEQFF.

This chain links TRBV24-1 with TRBJ2-6; TRBD1 matches at 7 bases. V trimming: 2 bases; J trimming: 2 bases; junction bases outside the gene matches: 5. The CDR3 is made up of 17 amino acids. Per the germline V gene, CDR1 is KGHDR and CDR2 is SFDVKD. The CDR3 is CATSDSQGLAGANVLTF. The DNA of the CDR3 is TGTGCCACCAGTGATTCACAGGGGCTGGCTGGGGCCAACGTCCTGACTTTC.

This clonotype was observed many times. The V gene is TRBV6-1, the J gene TRBJ2-1; D is possibly TRBD2 (6 bases). Trimming removed 0 bases at V and 15 bases at J, with 27 bases between. CDR1 is MNHNS and CDR2 is SASEGT in the germline V gene. There are 17 residues in the CDR3. The CDR3 DNA is TGTGCCAGCAGTGAAGCGCTTCAGCGGGTAATCCCCCCGGTACGGTTCTTC. Translating it yields CASSEALQRVIPPVRFF.

As concerns this clonotype: This may arise from a read error, as a much more abundant clone is one base away. The chain joins TRBV5-1 to TRBJ2-1; TRBD1 agrees at 9 bases. TRBJ2-7 explains the end of the DNA better; the J call may be wrong. CDR3 length equals 17 residues. CDR1 SGHRS and CDR2 YFSETQ come from the germline V gene. The CDR3 loop is CASSLAMGQGGINEQYF. CDR3 DNA sequence: TGCGCCAGCAGCTTGGCCATGGGACAGGGAGGGATCAATGAGCAGTACTTC.

This clonotype has a count of ten or more. The V call is TRBV6-5, the J call TRBJ1-2, with D unresolved. This CDR3 is 14 amino acids long. Germline lookup yields CDR1 MNHEY and CDR2 SVGAGI. Trimming removed 3 bases from V and 0 bases from J, with 8 bases in between. The chain's CDR3 is CASSYGSPNYGYTF. CDR3 nucleotide sequence: TGTGCCAGCAGTTATGGCAGTCCTAACTATGGCTACACCTTC.

This clonotype has ten or more counts. V usage is TRBV20-1 and J usage is TRBJ2-7; the match to TRBD1 covers 11 bases. V gave up 2 bases and J gave up 3 bases; unmatched junction bases: 3. Germline CDR1 is DFQATT and CDR2 is SNEGSKA (reference sequence). This CDR3 has 14 amino acids. In DNA, the CDR3 is TGCAGTGCTAGACCCGGGACAGGGGGCTACGAGCAGTACTTC. Protein sequence: CSARPGTGGYEQYF.

The chain links TRBV28 to TRBJ1-2; no clear D gene. Germline V gene data show CDR1 as MDHEN and CDR2 as SYDVKM. CDR3 length: 12 amino acids. Trimming took 6 bases from V and 4 from J, leaving 9 bases between them. The CDR3: CASSTRVYGYTF. CDR3 in DNA: TGTGCCAGCAGCACCCGGGTCTATGGCTACACCTTC.

Details on this clonotype: This clone may be a read error of a much larger clone one base away. CDR3 residues: CSARNRPGQGAKEQYF. The CDR3 DNA reads TGCAGTGCTAGAAATCGACCGGGACAGGGGGCAAAGGAGCAGTACTTC. The gene calls are TRBV20-1 and TRBJ2-5; TRBD1 aligns across 12 bases. Germline CDR1 and CDR2: DFQATT and SNEGSKA (reference sequence). The CDR3 sequence is 16 residues long. Trimming removed 2 bases from V and 11 bases from J; junction bases left unmatched: 15.